A selection of T cell receptor beta chains follows, all from one sample in a study of STAT3 mutations in large granular lymphocyte leukemia. Data came from immunoSEQ multiplex PCR; TCRdb stores just in-frame clones and leaves some out. Here the sample spans 40,000 to 50,000 clones, about 81% being singletons. The material sequenced was PBMCs. The source of these receptors is a human donor with T large granular lymphocyte leukemia. Some clones in this sample may be carry-over from other donors' samples. CDR3s include the opening cysteine and the closing phenylalanine or tryptophan. D genes are given only for firm matches. A row's size may be missing; if present it is once, few, many or a size class.

14,.,TRBD1,TRBJ2-5,TRBV5-1,CASSPGQGGETQYF,TGCGCCAGCAGCCCGGGACAGGGTGGTGAGACCCAGTACTTC
14,.,TRBD1,TRBJ1-4,TRBV6-6,CASSSDRGNEKLFF,TGTGCCAGCAGTTCGGACAGGGGTAATGAAAAACTGTTTTTT
14,.,.,TRBJ1-2,TRBV28,CASSLREGLYGYTF,TGTGCCAGCAGTTTACGGGAGGGACTTTATGGCTACACCTTC
14,.,.,TRBJ2-1,TRBV6-5,CASSGLSSSNEQFF,TGTGCCAGCAGTGGCCTGTCATCCAGCAATGAGCAGTTCTTC
16,.,.,TRBJ2-7,TRBV29-1,CSVEDRGAPDDYEQYF,TGCAGCGTTGAAGATCGAGGAGCGCCCGACGACTACGAGCAGTACTTC
14,.,TRBD1,TRBJ1-2,TRBV18,CASSFTGQLYGYTF,TGTGCCAGCTCTTTCACGGGACAGCTCTATGGCTACACCTTC
10,.,.,TRBJ2-7,TRBV20-1,CSAKAYEQYF,TGCAGTGCTAAGGCCTACGAGCAGTACTTC
15,.,TRBD2,TRBJ2-1,TRBV28,CASSSWTAGENEQFF,TGTGCCAGCAGTTCGTGGACAGCGGGAGAAAATGAGCAGTTCTTC
16,.,TRBD1,TRBJ1-4,TRBV6-6,CASSYGQGPTNEKLFF,TGTGCCAGCAGTTACGGACAGGGACCAACTAATGAAAAACTGTTTTTT
16,few,.,TRBJ1-2,TRBV7-9,CASSLAGGSWIYGYTF,TGTGCCAGCAGCTTAGCGGGGGGTTCATGGATCTATGGCTACACCTTC
13,.,.,TRBJ1-2,TRBV9,CASSVQGNYGYTF,TGTGCCAGCAGCGTACAGGGGAACTATGGCTACACCTTC
14,.,.,TRBJ1-2,TRBV28,CASRASGSNYGYTF,TGTGCCAGCAGGGCGAGCGGGTCTAACTATGGCTACACCTTC
13,.,TRBD1,TRBJ1-2,TRBV5-1,CASSPGDSYGYTF,TGCGCCAGCAGCCCGGGGGACAGTTATGGCTACACCTTC
15,.,.,TRBJ2-5,TRBV2,CASSVTGGRVETQYF,TGTGCCAGCAGTGTTACGGGGGGCAGGGTAGAGACCCAGTACTTC
16,.,TRBD1,TRBJ2-5,TRBV15,CATSRDRGQGKEIQYF,TGTGCCACCAGCAGAGATCGCGGACAGGGGAAAGAGATCCAGTACTTC
11,.,.,TRBJ2-7,TRBV6-6,CASKRGYEQYF,TGTGCCAGCAAAAGGGGGTACGAGCAGTACTTC
12,.,.,TRBJ2-5,TRBV29-1,CSVWGEWETQYF,TGCAGCGTTTGGGGGGAGTGGGAGACCCAGTACTTC
15,few,.,TRBJ1-2,TRBV7-8,CASSQGTPANYGYTF,TGTGCCAGCAGCCAGGGGACACCAGCTAACTATGGCTACACCTTC
13,once,.,TRBJ2-7,TRBV7-9,CASTQGRESRKYF,TGTGCCAGCACCCAGGGACGAGAGAGCCGAAAGTACTTC
16,.,TRBD1,TRBJ2-1,TRBV4-1,CASSQAGGQGYNEQFF,TGCGCCAGCAGCCAAGCGGGGGGACAGGGGTACAATGAGCAGTTCTTC
15,.,.,TRBJ2-5,TRBV7-9,CASSLSGGNGETQYF,TGTGCCAGCAGCTTATCAGGAGGGAATGGTGAGACCCAGTACTTC
13,.,.,TRBJ2-1,TRBV2,CASKAVPGDEQFF,TGTGCCAGCAAGGCCGTCCCCGGGGATGAGCAGTTCTTC
16,.,.,TRBJ2-3,TRBV5-1,CASSTQTSPFTDTQYF,TGCGCCAGCAGCACACAGACTAGTCCCTTCACAGATACGCAGTATTTT